These 27 T cell receptor beta chains were all obtained from the same sample, sequenced in a study of blood T cell repertoires in COVID-19. Profiling relied on immunoSEQ multiplex PCR, and the TCRdb table lists in-frame clones only, not all of them. The sample gives about 340,000 clones, about four fifths of which show up once; 2.5% to 3.5% is in the top ten. The sequenced material came from peripheral blood. The receptors come from a young man with active or convalescent COVID-19.

The gene calls are TRBV7-6 and TRBJ1-2, with D perhaps matching TRBD1 (5 bases). Germline V gene data show CDR1 as SGHVS and CDR2 as FNYEAQ. With 5 bases removed from V and 4 bases from J, the gap between germline ends came to 11 bases. The CDR3 is 13 amino acids. The CDR3 region is CASSRGGSYGYTF. The CDR3 bases are TGTGCCAGCAGCCGCGGGGGGTCCTATGGCTACACCTTC.

The chain has TRBV5-5 and TRBJ1-4; 8 positions agree with TRBD1. Per the germline V gene, CDR1 is SGHKS and CDR2 is YYEKEE (reference sequence). The CDR3 is 15 amino acids. The junction had 4 bases not matched to a gene; V was cut back by 4 bases and J by 2 bases. CDR3: CASSPQGATNEKLFF. In DNA form, the CDR3 reads TGTGCCAGCAGCCCTCAGGGGGCCACTAATGAAAAACTGTTTTTT.

This clone has just one count. The rearrangement uses TRBV6-4 and TRBJ1-1, with D possibly TRBD1 on 6 matching bases. The V end lost 6 bases, the J end lost 0 bases, and 11 bases lay between the germline ends. Per germline, CDR1 MRHNA and CDR2 SNTAGT. The CDR3 contains 14 residues. This CDR3 reads CASRQDRMNTEAFF. CDR3 bases: TGTGCCAGCAGACAAGACAGGATGAACACTGAAGCTTTCTTT.

This clone was found a few times. This chain uses TRBV29-1 with TRBJ2-7; 13 bases line up with TRBD2. The V segment lost 3 bases and the J segment 4 bases; nucleotides outside the gene matches: 6. The CDR3 spans 15 residues. Germline assignment: CDR1 SQVTM and CDR2 ANQGSEA. This CDR3 is CSVDIGTSGAYEQYF. In DNA form, the CDR3 reads TGCAGCGTTGATATAGGGACTAGCGGGGCATACGAGCAGTACTTC.

The chain couples TRBV9 to TRBJ2-1; 7 bases are a match to TRBD2. J was trimmed by 3 bases and V by 1 base; bases with no gene match: 4. Germline-derived CDR1 and CDR2 are SGDLS and YYNGEE. This CDR3 is built from 15 residues. CDR3 in amino acids: CASSVTGLLYNEQFF. CDR3 in DNA: TGTGCCAGCAGCGTAACGGGACTACTCTACAATGAGCAGTTCTTC.

This sequence joins TRBV28 and TRBJ2-2; 10 nucleotides match TRBD1. The germline gives CDR1 MDHEN, CDR2 SYDVKM. V lost 6 bases and J lost 4; bases outside the gene matches: 5. This CDR3 spans 15 amino acids. CDR3 residues: CASSFGTGATGELFF. The CDR3 DNA reads TGTGCCAGCAGCTTCGGGACAGGGGCCACCGGGGAGCTGTTTTTT. Together with reference TRBV28 and TRBJ2-2, the CDR3 gives the full variable domain: DVKVTQSSRYLVKRTGEKVFLECVQDMDHENMFWYRQDPGLGLRLIYFSYDVKMKEKGDIPEGYSVSREKKERFSLILESASTNQTSMYLCASSFGTGATGELFFGEGSRLTVL.

The chain employs TRBV7-9 and TRBJ1-2; 10 bases fit TRBD1. V trimming: 4 bases; J trimming: 8 bases; junction bases outside the gene matches: 4. Germline V gene sequence: CDR1 SEHNR, CDR2 FQNEAQ (reference sequence). The CDR3 sequence is 13 residues long. This CDR3 reads CASSWTGGYGYTF. The CDR3 nucleotides read TGTGCCAGCAGCTGGACAGGGGGGTACGGCTACACCTTC.

The V and J genes are TRBV19 and TRBJ2-3; 13 nucleotides agree with TRBD2. Germline V gene sequence: CDR1 LNHDA, CDR2 SQIVND (reference sequence). The J segment lost 4 bases and the V segment lost 9 bases, leaving 7 bases of the junction unmatched. This CDR3 region has 15 residues. The CDR3 is CASRPGLAGADTQYF. The DNA for the CDR3 is TGTGCCAGCCGCCCTGGACTAGCGGGGGCAGATACGCAGTATTTT.

This rearrangement joins TRBV5-1 to TRBJ1-2; TRBD1 aligns across 10 bases. Germline CDR1 SGHRS, CDR2 YFSETQ. J lost 9 bases, V lost 0 bases, and 8 bases had no gene match. The length of the CDR3 is 15 residues. Written as DNA, the CDR3 is TGCGCCAGCAGCTTGGTGGGACAGGGGAGAGACAGCTACACCTTC. This sequence encodes CASSLVGQGRDSYTF.

This CDR3 is CASSTHPSGPSGETQYF. The CDR3 DNA is TGTGCCAGCAGTACGCATCCCTCGGGTCCCTCGGGAGAGACCCAGTACTTC. The rearrangement uses TRBV11-2 and TRBJ2-5; D gene uncertain. The CDR3 loop spans 17 amino acids. Looked up from germline, CDR1 is SGHAT and CDR2 is FQNNGV. The V end lost 6 bases, the J end lost 4 bases, and 24 bases lay between the germline ends. Based on the CDR3 plus reference TRBV11-2 and TRBJ2-5, the full variable domain is EAGVAQSPRYKIIEKRQSVAFWCNPISGHATLYWYQQILGQGPKLLIQFQNNGVVDDSQLPKDRFSAERLKGVDSTLKIQPAKLEDSAVYLCASSTHPSGPSGETQYFGPGTRLLVL.

This clone was recorded a few times. The rearrangement links TRBV19 to TRBJ2-3, with TRBD1 as a possible D gene (6 bases). The V gene lost 3 bases and the J gene lost 2 bases, with 15 bases spanning the gap. This CDR3 comprises 16 residues. Germline CDR1 is LNHDA and CDR2 is SQIVND (reference sequence). The CDR3 here is CASSMAAGDTTDTQYF. CDR3 DNA: TGTGCCAGTAGTATGGCCGCTGGGGACACCACAGATACGCAGTATTTT.

The CDR3 DNA is TGTGCCAGTAAGACAGGGATGAACACTGAAGCTTTCTTT. It specifies CASKTGMNTEAFF. The V gene is TRBV19, the J gene TRBJ1-1; 7 nucleotides match TRBD1. Germline lookup yields CDR1 LNHDA and CDR2 SQIVND (reference sequence). The CDR3 runs 13 residues. The V segment lost 7 bases and the J segment 0 bases; nucleotides outside the gene matches: 2.

CDR3: CASRSSAAGELFF. The CDR3 nucleotides are TGTGCCAGCAGGTCGAGCGCTGCCGGGGAGCTGTTTTTT. The chain carries TRBV27 and TRBJ2-2, with unresolved D. The CDR3 has 13 amino acids. The V and J ends lost 6 bases and 6 bases respectively, with 11 bases between them. CDR1 MNHEY and CDR2 SMNVEV come from the germline V gene (reference sequence).

The rearrangement joins TRBV10-3 to TRBJ2-3; D not resolved. There are 15 residues in the CDR3. Trimming took 6 bases from V and 2 from J, leaving 15 bases between them. Germline values: CDR1 ENHRY, CDR2 SYGVKD. CDR3 sequence: CAISAGTAFTDTQYF. As DNA, the CDR3 is TGTGCCATCAGCGCCGGAACAGCTTTCACAGATACGCAGTATTTT.

The sample holds a few counts of this clone. The gene calls are TRBV5-1 and TRBJ1-2; 8 bases match TRBD1. CDR1 is SGHRS, CDR2 YFSETQ, per germline. The CDR3 loop spans 16 amino acids. The junction had 10 bases not matched to a gene; V was cut back by 0 bases and J by 6 bases. The CDR3 reads CASSLVGTGQGDGYTF. CDR3 coding DNA: TGCGCCAGCAGCTTGGTAGGGACAGGACAAGGGGATGGCTACACCTTC.

The chain recombines TRBV2 with TRBJ1-6; TRBD1 aligns across 9 bases. Losses at the gene ends were 5 bases for V and 9 bases for J; bases not matched to a gene: 5. Germline assignment: CDR1 SNHLY and CDR2 FYNNEI. CDR3 length: 14 amino acids. This chain's CDR3 is CASSRDRDASPLHF. As DNA, the CDR3 is TGTGCCAGCAGTAGGGACAGGGACGCTTCACCCCTCCACTTT.

This rearrangement joins TRBV7-9 to TRBJ2-1; no clear D. With 0 bases removed from V and 2 bases from J, the gap between germline ends came to 14 bases. Germline lookup yields CDR1 SEHNR and CDR2 FQNEAQ (reference sequence). This CDR3 is 17 amino acids long. The CDR3 sequence: CASSLAVSPVPYNEQFF. The CDR3 nucleotides read TGTGCCAGCAGCTTAGCGGTCTCCCCAGTGCCCTACAATGAGCAGTTCTTC.

This rearrangement joins TRBV5-6 to TRBJ2-6; 9 bases line up with TRBD1. V was pared by 4 bases and J by 0 bases, with 5 bases of the junction left unmatched. Germline CDR1 and CDR2: SGHDT and YYEEEE. The CDR3 runs 17 residues. For the CDR3, the DNA is TGTGCCAGCAGCCTACAGGGGGCTGACTCTGGGGCCAACGTCCTGACTTTC. Translated, it gives CASSLQGADSGANVLTF.

In DNA, the CDR3 is TGTGCCAGCGACGAGGTGCAGGGGGACGAGCAGTACTTC. Translation gives CASDEVQGDEQYF. V is TRBV6-5 and J is TRBJ2-7; 7 bases line up with TRBD1. CDR1 is MNHEY and CDR2 is SVGAGI in the germline V gene. This CDR3 is built from 13 residues. With V trimmed by 8 bases and J by 5 bases, 9 bases remained unmatched.

The gene calls are TRBV5-1 and TRBJ1-6, with a tentative D call TRBD1 (6 bases). V was pared by 0 bases and J by 6 bases, with 10 bases between. The germline CDR1 and CDR2 sequences are SGHRS and YFSETQ. The CDR3 has 15 residues. This chain's CDR3 is CASSLGRGPNSPLHF. For the CDR3, the DNA is TGCGCCAGCAGCTTGGGGCGGGGGCCTAATTCACCCCTCCACTTT.

The chain links TRBV11-3 to TRBJ1-4; D is possibly TRBD1 (5 bases). This CDR3 has 15 amino acids. Per germline, CDR1 SGHNT and CDR2 YENEEA. The V and J ends lost 6 bases and 4 bases respectively, with 15 bases between them. In DNA form, the CDR3 reads TGTGCCAGCAGGAAACAGGAGGGGAATAATGAAAAACTGTTTTTT. As protein: CASRKQEGNNEKLFF.

V and J are TRBV6-6 and TRBJ2-5; maybe TRBD2 (5 bases). Germline values: CDR1 MNHNY, CDR2 SVGAGI (reference sequence). The CDR3 length is 14 residues. Trimming removed 8 bases from V and 2 bases from J, with 15 bases in between. CDR3 region: CASGLGLGQETQYF. As DNA, the CDR3 is TGTGCCAGCGGCCTCGGACTGGGACAAGAGACCCAGTACTTC.

This clone has a single count. The chain has TRBV7-3 and TRBJ2-1; D gene uncertain. Germline-derived CDR1 and CDR2 are SGHTA and FQGTGA. The CDR3 runs to 13 residues. V was clipped by 4 bases and J by 8 bases, with 12 bases between them. The CDR3 DNA reads TGTGCCAGCAGCTCCCGGTCCATGGATGAGCAGTTCTTC. The encoded protein is CASSSRSMDEQFF.

The rearrangement links TRBV5-1 to TRBJ2-3; 11 nucleotides line up with TRBD2. The trim removed 0 bases at V and 2 bases at J, leaving 8 bases unmatched. The CDR3 is 18 residues long. The V gene's germline CDR1 is SGHRS and CDR2 YFSETQ. CDR3 protein: CASSLVSVAGGNTDTQYF. The CDR3, as DNA: TGCGCCAGCAGCTTGGTGTCAGTAGCGGGGGGGAACACAGATACGCAGTATTTT.

The chain links TRBV7-3 to TRBJ2-3, with D perhaps matching TRBD2 (6 bases). This CDR3 region has 16 residues. The V end lost 5 bases, the J end lost 2 bases, and 17 bases lay between the germline ends. CDR1 SGHTA and CDR2 FQGTGA come from the germline V gene. Here the CDR3 DNA reads TGTGCCAGCAGCCCTCTGGGGGGAGGCGCCACAGATACGCAGTATTTT. It encodes CASSPLGGGATDTQYF.

The chain combines TRBV11-3 with TRBJ2-5, with D uncertain. The CDR3 length is 12 residues. CDR1 SGHNT and CDR2 YENEEA come from the germline V gene. Trimming pared 3 bases from V and 2 bases from J, leaving 4 bases between. CDR3 sequence (DNA): TGTGCCAGCAGCTTCCTACAAGAGACCCAGTACTTC. This sequence encodes CASSFLQETQYF.

The chain has TRBV5-1 and TRBJ1-2; TRBD1 matches at 7 bases. This CDR3 is built from 15 residues. Germline V gene data show CDR1 as SGHRS and CDR2 as YFSETQ. The V segment lost 4 bases and the J segment 8 bases; nucleotides outside the gene matches: 14. The chain's CDR3 is CASSPGQRLKGGYTF. The CDR3 DNA reads TGCGCCAGCAGCCCGGGACAGCGACTCAAGGGAGGCTACACCTTC.